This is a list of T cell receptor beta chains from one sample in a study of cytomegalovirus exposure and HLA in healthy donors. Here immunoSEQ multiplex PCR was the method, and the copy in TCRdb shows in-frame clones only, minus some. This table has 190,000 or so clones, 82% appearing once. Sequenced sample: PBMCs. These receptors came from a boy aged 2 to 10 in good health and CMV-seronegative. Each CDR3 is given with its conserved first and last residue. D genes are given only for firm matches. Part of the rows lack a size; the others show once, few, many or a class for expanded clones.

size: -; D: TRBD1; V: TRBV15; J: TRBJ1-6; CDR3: CATSRGDRGKGTPLHF; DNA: TGTGCCACCAGCAGAGGGGACAGGGGAAAAGGAACACCCCTCCACTTT
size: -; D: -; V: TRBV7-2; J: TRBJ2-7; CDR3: CASSSRGGHPYEQYF; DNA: TGTGCCAGCAGCTCCCGCGGGGGACACCCCTACGAGCAGTACTTC
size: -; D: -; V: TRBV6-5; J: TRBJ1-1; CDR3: CASRNSHPNTEAFF; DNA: TGTGCCAGCAGGAACTCGCACCCGAACACTGAAGCTTTCTTT
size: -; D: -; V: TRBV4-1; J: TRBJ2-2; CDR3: CASSQAQVSSTGELFF; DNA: TGCGCCAGCAGCCAAGCACAGGTCTCAAGCACCGGGGAGCTGTTTTTT
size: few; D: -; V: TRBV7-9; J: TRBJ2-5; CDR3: CASSPPGRGGGTQYF; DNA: TGTGCCAGCAGCCCCCCCGGTAGGGGGGGAGGGACCCAGTACTTC
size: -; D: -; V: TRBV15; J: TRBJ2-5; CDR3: CATSRGSEGTQYF; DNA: TGTGCCACCAGCAGAGGTAGCGAGGGGACCCAGTACTTC
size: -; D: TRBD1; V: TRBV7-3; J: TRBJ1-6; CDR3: CASSLTGTNSPLHF; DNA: TGTGCCAGCAGCCTGACAGGGACCAATTCACCCCTCCACTTT
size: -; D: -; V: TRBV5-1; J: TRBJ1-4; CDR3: CASSLGQVREKLFF; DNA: TGCGCCAGCAGCTTGGGACAGGTCAGGGAAAAACTGTTTTTT
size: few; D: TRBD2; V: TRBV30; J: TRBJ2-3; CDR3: CAWSPVAGLYF; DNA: TGTGCCTGGAGTCCGGTAGCGGGGCTATATTTT
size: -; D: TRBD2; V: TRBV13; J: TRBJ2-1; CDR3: CASRQRPLAGDYNEQFF; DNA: TGTGCCAGCAGACAACGACCCCTAGCGGGGGACTACAATGAGCAGTTCTTC